This T cell receptor beta chain was observed in a study of shared clonotypes between healthy human individuals (dated by TCRdb to 2018 to 2020). Notes on the research overall: The cohort included three men and a couple of women between 18 and 49 years of age. For each donor, three plates each were used for CD4 naive and CD4 memory, two plates were used for CD8 naive, and one plate was used for CD8 memory. To estimate repertoire size and how much clonotype sharing occurs between individuals, the study deeply sequenced the blood TCR repertoires of five or six healthy adults. Libraries were prepared and TCR repertoires were sequenced by different laboratories using diverse techniques, in order to increase sequencing depth and limit assay-specific biases. Leukapheresis yielded between about 0.94 and 8.9 billion PBMCs per donor.

About this clone: The antigen this receptor binds is unknown. The input lacks base qualities; no much larger clone sits a single base away.

The paper as a whole reports these results and caveats: Only blood was sampled, and tissue TCR repertoires likely differ from those in blood. Pairwise subsampling indicated that sequencing depth was expected to affect the degree of clonotype sharing among donors. Rarefaction of sorted-subset datasets indicated incomplete sequencing despite the large sequencing depth. Higher generation probabilities were observed for clonotypes shared by all four sorted-subset donors than for non-shared clonotypes. When several donors were compared, the shared fraction of clonotypes was about 5.2% for naive CD4, about 4% for naive CD8, 2% to 2.5% for memory CD4, and around 0.4% for memory CD8. Because the study included only a small number of donors, the genetic and exposure-history diversity represented was limited. Larger estimated clonotype richness was generally found for naive subsets than for memory subsets.

Using the deep immunoSEQ assay, TCR CDR3 regions were amplified from genomic DNA by multiplex PCR. Genomic DNA extracted from each cell subset was distributed evenly over all wells of several immunoSEQ 96-well plates, and each plate served as one replicate. For sorted subsets, roughly 200 ng genomic DNA, equal to 30,000 or so T cell genomes, was loaded into each replicate PCR. The purified libraries were quantified using a Qubit 3.0 fluorometer, sized with a Bioanalyzer 2100, and then quantified again using the KAPA Library Quantification kit. Each immunoSEQ 96-well plate was sequenced on its own single-read 150-cycle Illumina NextSeq 550 flow cell. The original methods were these. Because the immunoSEQ output included only junctional sequences and no quality scores, the filtering could not be the same as the filtering used for full-length reads. Sequences were annotated with PyIR, a Python wrapper for IgBLAST v1.9, using IMGT germline references to assign V/J genes and CDR3. Any read was removed if the V/J assignment was weak (E-value above 1e-6), the CDR3 was missing, or the read contained stop codons, out-of-frame junctions, or ambiguous translated residues. V3J clonotypes were defined by identical inferred V gene, J gene, and CDR3 amino acid sequence. The percentage overlap between two repertoires was calculated by dividing the number of shared unique clonotypes by the size of the smaller repertoire. Richness of each repertoire was evaluated using RTK rarefaction, the Chao1 estimator, and Recon v2.1 estimates of unobserved clonotypes. OLGA was used to compute generation probabilities for all TCRbeta clonotypes that the gDNA method yielded from four donors. TCRdb's version of the immuneACCESS table is confined to in-frame rearrangements and falls short of the full clone set. An unresolved V gene accounts for under half of the shortfall where checked; the remainder is of unknown origin. V and J calls and clone size are given by that table; D and trimming were obtained from the DNA. The sample table lists roughly 2.1 million clones, 85% to 95% of them with a count of one. More than 1.5% of the sample comes from the top ten.

For the CD8 naive samples, CD45RO-negative cells were positively selected for CCR7, yielding a CD45RA+CCR7+ population from which TemRA cells were excluded. Donors were healthy HIV-negative adults with no recently reported acute infections or vaccinations. Every donor was a Caucasian adult living in Nashville, Tennessee, USA. Blood was obtained by leukapheresis, after which PBMCs were separated by Ficoll-Histopaque density gradient centrifugation and cryopreserved in liquid nitrogen vapor phase. Analytical flow cytometry was used to check the purity and quantity of every magnetically sorted T cell population. Genomic DNA was isolated from each sorted fraction and quantified by UV absorbance on a Nanodrop 2000c. V drops 4 bases and J drops 0 bases, leaving 13 bases in between. CDR1 SGHDT and CDR2 YYEEEE were looked up in the germline V gene. Measured from the cysteine to the phenylalanine, the CDR3 is 16 residues long. Only the CDR3 portion is preserved as DNA: 48 bases, with reading frame beginning at the first base.

The source of this sequence is a man aged 18-30 years in good health. Some clones in this sample may be carry-over from other donors' samples. The chain is assembled from TRBV5-6 and TRBJ1-4, with TRBD1 as a weak D call on 6 bases. Sequenced material: naive CD8+ T cells from PBMCs. Sample cell subset or site, as interpreted from the label and publication: CD45RA+CCR7+. The DNA sequence follows: TGTGCCAGCAGCCGGGTAACAGGGTCAACTAATGAAAAACTGTTTTTT. This yields the protein CASSRVTGSTNEKLFF.